The rows below give T cell receptor beta chains drawn from one sample of a study of CD8+ T cells in alopecia areata. TCRdb's copy holds only in-frame clones and misses some; the assay was immunoSEQ multiplex PCR. The sample has 150,000 to 250,000 clones, 55% to 70% seen once. The sequences come from CD4+ T cells sorted from blood, collected at week 4, from a patient treated with tofacitinib. The origin of the receptors is a human donor with alopecia areata. Both conserved end residues are part of each CDR3. Fields, in order: J gene, V gene, CDR3 protein.

j_call: TRBJ1-1; v_call: TRBV28; cdr3_aa: CASSDRVTEAFF
j_call: TRBJ2-1; v_call: TRBV30; cdr3_aa: CAWSRAGHLYNEQFF
j_call: TRBJ1-5; v_call: TRBV9; cdr3_aa: CASSVGAGHQPQHF
j_call: TRBJ1-3; v_call: TRBV29-1; cdr3_aa: CSVGKGNTIYF
j_call: TRBJ2-6; v_call: TRBV19; cdr3_aa: CASSMRARSGANVLTF
j_call: TRBJ1-2; v_call: TRBV30; cdr3_aa: CAWSVRQGSYGYTF
j_call: TRBJ1-2; v_call: TRBV6-5; cdr3_aa: CASRDPGTGTYGYTF
j_call: TRBJ1-1; v_call: TRBV29-1; cdr3_aa: CSVALRAGQNTEAFF
j_call: TRBJ2-7; v_call: TRBV5-6; cdr3_aa: CASSLDDYEQYF
j_call: TRBJ1-3; v_call: TRBV29-1; cdr3_aa: CSGAGIHTIYF
j_call: TRBJ2-7; v_call: TRBV6-6; cdr3_aa: CASSYRDTLFYEQYF
j_call: TRBJ2-7; v_call: TRBV30; cdr3_aa: CAWSVSSVGLRGPYEQYF
j_call: TRBJ1-5; v_call: TRBV29-1; cdr3_aa: CSVKWGLGQPQHF
j_call: TRBJ1-1; v_call: TRBV29-1; cdr3_aa: CSVTGTEAFF
j_call: TRBJ1-1; v_call: TRBV25-1; cdr3_aa: CASSDGQNTEAFF
j_call: TRBJ1-2; v_call: TRBV30; cdr3_aa: CAWVQGRGGGYTF
j_call: TRBJ1-6; v_call: TRBV5-6; cdr3_aa: CASGDTVNSPLHF
j_call: TRBJ1-2; v_call: TRBV28; cdr3_aa: CARGQGGYGYTF
j_call: TRBJ1-2; v_call: TRBV27; cdr3_aa: CASSRTGSGYTF
j_call: TRBJ2-1; v_call: TRBV29-1; cdr3_aa: CSVEDRTSGFYNEQFF
j_call: TRBJ1-5; v_call: TRBV30; cdr3_aa: CAWSASFDQPQHF
j_call: TRBJ1-2; v_call: TRBV10-3; cdr3_aa: CAISEPSTGSGGYTF
j_call: TRBJ1-2; v_call: TRBV2; cdr3_aa: CASSEGGTLAGGYTF